The 22 T cell receptor beta chains given below trace back to one sample, sequenced in a study of blood T cells in healthy people across ages. A J-beta primer mix and a sample-barcoded 5' primer were used in a second PCR of about 6 to 12 cycles. TCRdb re-called the 5' RACE reads through MiXCR, storing one row per CDR3 protein. This sample yields more than 500,000 distinct CDR3 sequences, of which roughly 28% are seen a single time; approximately 17% belongs to the top ten. Sequencing was performed on blood. Every receptor here comes from a woman aged 70 to 79 in good health.

This clonotype was picked up a small number of times. The CDR3 protein is CASSLLGGTGYHEQFF. The CDR3 DNA reads TGTGCCAGCAGTTTACTGGGGGGGACAGGGTACCATGAGCAGTTCTTC. This chain links TRBV27 with TRBJ2-1, with 9 bases identical to TRBD1. V trimming: 2 bases; J trimming: 8 bases; junction bases outside the gene matches: 10. CDR1 is MNHEY, CDR2 SMNVEV, per germline (reference sequence). The CDR3 sequence is 16 residues long.

This clonotype was seen only a few times. The chain links TRBV14 to TRBJ2-1; D unresolved. V lost 0 bases to trimming and J lost 5 bases, with 20 bases between them. Per germline, CDR1 SGHDN and CDR2 FVKESK. This CDR3 region has 18 residues. The CDR3: CASSQESRSGFKNNEQFF. CDR3 DNA: TGTGCCAGCAGCCAAGAGTCCCGATCAGGTTTCAAGAACAATGAGCAGTTCTTC.

The V gene is TRBV18, the J gene TRBJ2-5, with TRBD1 identical over 7 bases. The CDR3 spans 15 residues. The trim removed 1 base at V and 2 bases at J, leaving 4 bases unmatched. The germline gives CDR1 KGHSH, CDR2 LQKENI. The CDR3 region is CASSPRDSYQETQYF. DNA for the CDR3: TGTGCCAGCTCACCACGGGACAGCTATCAAGAGACCCAGTACTTC.

The chain combines TRBV20-1 with TRBJ2-6; TRBD2 aligns across 7 bases. Trimming removed 5 bases from V and 0 bases from J; junction bases left unmatched: 4. The CDR3 runs to 15 residues. Germline CDR1 DFQATT, CDR2 SNEGSKA (reference sequence). CDR3 protein: CSAPTGGSGANVLTF. The CDR3 region has the DNA TGCAGTGCTCCGACGGGGGGCTCTGGGGCCAACGTCCTGACTTTC.

This rearrangement joins TRBV25-1 to TRBJ2-7; TRBD2 matches 7 bases. Unmatched junction bases numbered 12, after V lost 5 bases and J lost 2 bases. CDR1 is MGHDK and CDR2 is SYGVNS in the germline V gene. The CDR3 totals 16 residues. The CDR3 nucleotides are TGTGCCAGCAGTCCGGGACTATCCCTTAGGGCCTACGAGCAGTACTTC. This gives the protein CASSPGLSLRAYEQYF.

The table lists this clonotype with a few counts. The chain joins TRBV5-1 to TRBJ1-2, with D tentatively TRBD1 (6 bases). Between the trimmed V and J ends, which lost 4 bases and 4 bases, there was a span of 17 bases. CDR1 is SGHRS and CDR2 is YFSETQ in the germline V gene. The length of the CDR3 is 15 residues. This CDR3 is CASSTPDSFAYGYTF. The CDR3, as DNA: TGCGCCAGCAGCACCCCGGACAGCTTCGCCTATGGCTACACCTTC.

The chain recombines TRBV7-9 with TRBJ2-1; D may be TRBD2 (6 bases). This CDR3 region has 13 residues. V dropped 5 bases and J dropped 9 bases, with 14 bases sitting between them. The V gene's germline CDR1 is SEHNR and CDR2 FQNEAQ (reference sequence). The CDR3 DNA is TGTGCCAGCAGCCTGGGGGGTTGGGCTGAGCAGTTCTTC. Protein sequence: CASSLGGWAEQFF.

J is TRBJ2-7 and V is TRBV20-1, with 10 bases lining up with TRBD2. Per germline, CDR1 DFQATT and CDR2 SNEGSKA (reference sequence). CDR3 length equals 14 residues. Trimming at V came to 4 bases and at J to 4 bases, leaving 7 bases not matched to a gene. The CDR3 is CSATKRGGLYEQYF. CDR3 bases: TGCAGTGCTACAAAGCGGGGGGGTCTTTACGAGCAGTACTTC.

This sequence joins TRBV29-1 and TRBJ2-5; either TRBD1 or TRBD2 may fit D (7 bases each). V was clipped by 5 bases and J by 4 bases, with 14 bases between them. The CDR3 runs to 13 residues. Germline CDR1 and CDR2: SQVTM and ANQGSEA. The CDR3 loop is CSVRQGGGETQYF. DNA for the CDR3: TGCAGCGTTCGACAGGGAGGGGGAGAGACCCAGTACTTC.

Remarks on this clonotype: At one boundary the junction diverges from the germline segment, which might be a read error. The chain uses TRBV7-2 and TRBJ1-4; TRBD1 might be the D (6 bases). The CDR3 loop spans 12 amino acids. Germline CDR1 SGHTA, CDR2 FQGNSA. This CDR3 is CASGGNNEKLLF. The CDR3 bases are TGTGCCAGCGGGGGCAATAATGAAAAACTGCTTTTT.

This sequence joins TRBV20-1 and TRBJ2-1, with 14 positions matching TRBD2. Matching the DNA end better, TRBJ2-5 makes the J call doubtful. CDR3 length: 16 residues. The germline CDR1 and CDR2 sequences are DFQATT and SNEGSKA (reference sequence). This chain's CDR3 is CSATLTSGGAGETQYF. The CDR3 DNA reads TGCAGTGCTACCCTGACTAGCGGGGGGGCCGGGGAGACCCAGTACTTC.

The sample holds a few counts of this clonotype. This chain uses TRBV6-2 or TRBV6-3 with TRBJ1-6; D remains ambiguous. The germline V and J ends were trimmed by 4 bases and 9 bases, with 10 bases remaining between them. The CDR3 consists of 13 residues. Germline CDR1 and CDR2: MNHEY and SVGEGT. The CDR3 sequence: CASSLDYLSPLHF. For the CDR3, the DNA is TGTGCCAGCAGTTTGGACTACCTTTCACCCCTCCACTTT.

This clonotype came up a few times. The chain has TRBV5-1 and TRBJ2-3; 7 nucleotides line up with TRBD1. Per the germline V gene, CDR1 is SGHRS and CDR2 is YFSETQ. The CDR3 runs 14 residues. V trimming: 4 bases; J trimming: 5 bases; junction bases outside the gene matches: 7. The CDR3 nucleotides read TGCGCCAGCAGCCCGGACAGGCGTGAAGATACGCAGTATTTT. Translating gives CASSPDRREDTQYF.

This clonotype was seen only a few times. This CDR3 reads CAISEKDFLLGAFF. In DNA, the CDR3 is TGTGCCATCAGTGAGAAGGACTTCCTTCTAGGAGCTTTCTTT. The chain has TRBV10-3 and TRBJ1-1, with no clear D. CDR1 ENHRY and CDR2 SYGVKD come from the germline V gene. Trimming left V 2 bases short and J 10 bases short, with 17 bases between. The CDR3 covers 14 residues.

The rearrangement uses TRBV4-3 and TRBJ2-4; TRBD2 matches at 12 bases. Per germline, CDR1 LGHNA and CDR2 YSLEER. The CDR3 has 15 amino acids. The trim removed 3 bases at V and 4 bases at J, leaving 1 base unmatched. The CDR3 reads CASSHLAGGKNIQYF. For the CDR3, the DNA is TGCGCCAGCAGCCATCTAGCGGGGGGGAAAAACATTCAGTACTTC.

V and J are TRBV3-1 and TRBJ2-4; D is uncertain. Germline CDR1 reads LGHDT; CDR2 reads YNNKEL (reference sequence). CDR3 length: 16 residues. V shed 4 bases and J shed 4 bases, with 17 bases lying between them. CDR3 residues: CASSLQSQGIKNIQYF. CDR3 in DNA: TGTGCCAGCAGCCTCCAAAGCCAAGGGATAAAAAACATTCAGTACTTC.

This clonotype was counted only a few times. The chain combines TRBV7-2 with TRBJ2-5, with D maybe TRBD1 (6 bases). V was cut by 0 bases and J by 5 bases, with 13 bases left in between. The CDR3 is 15 residues long. CDR1 is SGHTA, CDR2 FQGNSA, per germline. The CDR3 loop is CASSLAAQGWETQYF. In DNA form, the CDR3 reads TGTGCCAGCAGCTTAGCAGCCCAGGGGTGGGAGACCCAGTACTTC. Variable domain in full (rest from reference TRBV7-2 and TRBJ2-5): GAGVSQSPSNKVTEKGKDVELRCDPISGHTALYWYRQSLGQGLEFLIYFQGNSAPDKSGLPSDRFSAERTGGSVSTLTIQRTQQEDSAVYLCASSLAAQGWETQYFGPGTRLLVL.

This clonotype was seen more than once but under ten times. The V and J genes are TRBV5-1 and TRBJ1-2; no reliable D call. In germline, CDR1 is SGHRS, CDR2 YFSETQ. Trimming pared 4 bases from V and 5 bases from J, leaving 12 bases between. This CDR3 has 13 residues. This CDR3 is CASSRTDKYGYTF. The CDR3 region has the DNA TGCGCCAGCAGCCGAACAGATAAGTATGGCTACACCTTC.

The chain links TRBV20-1 to TRBJ1-4; D remains unclear. Trimming removed 0 bases at V and 0 bases at J, with 11 bases between. Germline V gives CDR1 DFQATT, CDR2 SNEGSKA (reference sequence). This CDR3 spans 16 amino acids. The DNA for the CDR3 is TGCAGTGCTAGAGATCCGGGGAGCTCAACTAATGAAAAACTGTTTTTT. It yields the protein CSARDPGSSTNEKLFF.

The chain is built from TRBV20-1 and TRBJ1-5; a weak D match, TRBD1 (5 bases). The CDR3 is 13 residues long. Trimming took 3 bases from V and 4 from J, leaving 10 bases between them. CDR1 is DFQATT and CDR2 is SNEGSKA in the germline V gene (reference sequence). In DNA, the CDR3 is TGCAGTGCTAGCCCCGACAGTAATCAGCCCCAGCATTTT. Translation gives CSASPDSNQPQHF.

This clonotype was seen only a few times. This chain joins TRBV20-1 and TRBJ2-5; perhaps TRBD2 as D (6 bases). The V gene lost 3 bases and the J gene lost 5 bases, with 16 bases spanning the gap. Germline V gives CDR1 DFQATT, CDR2 SNEGSKA (reference sequence). CDR3 length: 14 residues. The DNA for the CDR3 is TGCAGTGCTAGTCGTGGACCCCGGGGGGAGACCCAGTACTTC. It codes for CSASRGPRGETQYF.

This chain links TRBV20-1 with TRBJ2-7; 8 nucleotides agree with TRBD2. The CDR3 consists of 14 residues. V lost 5 bases, J lost 1 base, and 7 bases stayed unmatched. CDR1 and CDR2 from the germline V gene are DFQATT and SNEGSKA (reference sequence). DNA for the CDR3: TGCAGTGCTCAAGCGGGGGCGTTTTCCTACGAGCAGTACTTC. Amino acid sequence: CSAQAGAFSYEQYF.